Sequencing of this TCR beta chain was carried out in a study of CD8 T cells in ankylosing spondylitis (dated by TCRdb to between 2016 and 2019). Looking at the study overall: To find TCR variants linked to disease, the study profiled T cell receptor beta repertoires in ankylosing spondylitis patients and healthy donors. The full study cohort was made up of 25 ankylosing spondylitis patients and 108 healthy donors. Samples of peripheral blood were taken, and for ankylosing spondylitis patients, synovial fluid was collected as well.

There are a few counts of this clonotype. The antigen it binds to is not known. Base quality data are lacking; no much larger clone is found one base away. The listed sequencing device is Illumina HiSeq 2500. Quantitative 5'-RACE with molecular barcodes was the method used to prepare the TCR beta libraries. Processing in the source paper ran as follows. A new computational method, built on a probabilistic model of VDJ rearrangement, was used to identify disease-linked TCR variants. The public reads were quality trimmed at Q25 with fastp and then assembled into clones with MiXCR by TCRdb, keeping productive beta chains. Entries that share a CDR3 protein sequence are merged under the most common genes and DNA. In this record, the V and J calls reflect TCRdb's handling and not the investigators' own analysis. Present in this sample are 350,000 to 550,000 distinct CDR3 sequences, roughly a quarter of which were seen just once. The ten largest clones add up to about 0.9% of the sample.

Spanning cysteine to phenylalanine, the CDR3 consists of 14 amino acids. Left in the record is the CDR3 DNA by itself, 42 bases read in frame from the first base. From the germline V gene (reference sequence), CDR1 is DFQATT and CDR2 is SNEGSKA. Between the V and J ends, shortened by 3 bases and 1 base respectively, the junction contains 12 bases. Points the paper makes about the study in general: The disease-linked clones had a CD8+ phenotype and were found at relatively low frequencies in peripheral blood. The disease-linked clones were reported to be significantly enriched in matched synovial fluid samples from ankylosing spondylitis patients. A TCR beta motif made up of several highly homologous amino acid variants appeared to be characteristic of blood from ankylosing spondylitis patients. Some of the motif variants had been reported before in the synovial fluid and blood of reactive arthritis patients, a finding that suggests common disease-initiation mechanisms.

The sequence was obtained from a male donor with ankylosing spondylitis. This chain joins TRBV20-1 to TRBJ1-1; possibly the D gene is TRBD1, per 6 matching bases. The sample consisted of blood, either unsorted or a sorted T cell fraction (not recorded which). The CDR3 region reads CSARSGQPNTEAFF. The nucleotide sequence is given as TGCAGTGCTAGGAGCGGACAGCCGAACACTGAAGCTTTCTTT.